This T cell receptor (beta chain) is from a study of graft-versus-host responses after intestinal transplantation. At the level of the study: Anti-thymocyte globulin induction, then tacrolimus and steroids for about three years, went to all recipients. Study-level results: GvH clone levels peaked in circulation, and this peak was associated with early post-transplant HvG declines. Those patients showing graft-donor T cell macrochimerism displayed high graft-versus-host to host-versus-graft clonal ratios in allografts. GvH clones appeared in recipient marrow, some first in ileum or blood.

About this clone itself: The antigen remains unidentified.

Measured with immunoSEQ multiplex PCR; TCRdb has only the in-frame clones, and not every one. This sample has just under 65,000 clones, with approximately 91% found just once. Trimming removed 8 bases from V and 4 bases from J, with 18 bases in between. CDR3 length: 14 residues. Per germline, CDR1 MGHDK and CDR2 SYGVNS. This clonotype was obtained from a human donor who was the organ donor for an intestinal transplant. The gene calls are TRBV25-1 and TRBJ2-7, with a weak D call TRBD1 (6 bases). The material was unstimulated CD8+ T cells sorted from spleen or lymph node cells, obtained before transplant. The DNA for the CDR3 is TGTGCCAGCGGGGAAATAGGGGGTCTATACGAGCAGTACTTC. Its protein is CASGEIGGLYEQYF.